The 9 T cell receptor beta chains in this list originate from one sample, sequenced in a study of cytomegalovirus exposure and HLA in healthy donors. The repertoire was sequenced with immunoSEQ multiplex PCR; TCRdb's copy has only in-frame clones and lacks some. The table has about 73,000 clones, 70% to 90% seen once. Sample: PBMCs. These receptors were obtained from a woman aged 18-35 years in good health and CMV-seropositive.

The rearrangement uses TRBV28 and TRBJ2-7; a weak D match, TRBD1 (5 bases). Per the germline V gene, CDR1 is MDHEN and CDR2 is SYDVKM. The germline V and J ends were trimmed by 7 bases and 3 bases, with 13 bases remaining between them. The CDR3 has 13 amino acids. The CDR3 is CASTTGSLYEQYF. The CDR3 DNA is TGTGCCAGCACCACAGGAAGTCTCTACGAGCAGTACTTC.

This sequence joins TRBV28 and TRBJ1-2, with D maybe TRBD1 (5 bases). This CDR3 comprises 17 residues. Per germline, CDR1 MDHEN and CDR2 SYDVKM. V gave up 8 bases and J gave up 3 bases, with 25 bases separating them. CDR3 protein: CASERTASMDTDYGYTF. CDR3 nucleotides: TGTGCCAGCGAAAGGACGGCTTCTATGGACACCGACTATGGCTACACCTTC.

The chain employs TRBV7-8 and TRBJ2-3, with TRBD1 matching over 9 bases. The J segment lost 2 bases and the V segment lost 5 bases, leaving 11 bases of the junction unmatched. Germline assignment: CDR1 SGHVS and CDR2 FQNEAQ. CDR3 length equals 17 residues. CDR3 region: CASSPGTGSSPTDTQYF. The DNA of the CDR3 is TGTGCCAGCAGCCCCGGGACAGGGAGTAGTCCCACAGATACGCAGTATTTT.

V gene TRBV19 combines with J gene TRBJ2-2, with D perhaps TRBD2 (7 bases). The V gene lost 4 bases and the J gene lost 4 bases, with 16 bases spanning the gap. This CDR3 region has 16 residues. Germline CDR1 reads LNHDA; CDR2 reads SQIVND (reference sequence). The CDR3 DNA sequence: TGTGCCAGTAGTAAACCGGGGGGCCCCAGCACCGGGGAGCTGTTTTTT. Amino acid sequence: CASSKPGGPSTGELFF. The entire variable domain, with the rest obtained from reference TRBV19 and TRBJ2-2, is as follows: DGGITQSPKYLFRKEGQNVTLSCEQNLNHDAMYWYRQDPGQGLRLIYYSQIVNDFQKGDIAEGYSVSREKKESFPLTVTSAQKNPTAFYLCASSKPGGPSTGELFFGEGSRLTVL.

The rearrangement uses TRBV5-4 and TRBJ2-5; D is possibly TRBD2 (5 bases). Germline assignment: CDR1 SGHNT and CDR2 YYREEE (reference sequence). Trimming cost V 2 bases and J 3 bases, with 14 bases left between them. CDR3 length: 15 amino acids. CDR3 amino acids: CASSLIGVRKETQYF. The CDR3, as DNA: TGTGCCAGCAGCTTAATCGGGGTCCGGAAAGAGACCCAGTACTTC.

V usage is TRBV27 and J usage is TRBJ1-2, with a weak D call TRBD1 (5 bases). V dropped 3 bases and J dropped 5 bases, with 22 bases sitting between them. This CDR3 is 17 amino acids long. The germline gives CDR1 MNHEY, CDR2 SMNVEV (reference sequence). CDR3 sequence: CASSFIGQGARKYGYTF. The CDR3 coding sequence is TGTGCCAGCAGTTTTATTGGGCAGGGCGCGAGGAAGTATGGCTACACCTTC.

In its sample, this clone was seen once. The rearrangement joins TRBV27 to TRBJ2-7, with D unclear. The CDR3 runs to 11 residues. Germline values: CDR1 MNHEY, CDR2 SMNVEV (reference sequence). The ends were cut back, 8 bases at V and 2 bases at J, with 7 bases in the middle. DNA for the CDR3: TGTGCCAGCGGCGCGGCCTACGAGCAGTACTTC. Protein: CASGAAYEQYF.

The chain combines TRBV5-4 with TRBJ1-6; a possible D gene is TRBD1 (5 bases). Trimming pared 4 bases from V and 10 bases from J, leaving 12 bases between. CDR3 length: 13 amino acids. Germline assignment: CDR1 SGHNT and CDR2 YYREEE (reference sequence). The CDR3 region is CASSLWGGSPLHF. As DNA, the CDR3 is TGTGCCAGCAGCCTTTGGGGGGGATCACCCCTCCACTTT.

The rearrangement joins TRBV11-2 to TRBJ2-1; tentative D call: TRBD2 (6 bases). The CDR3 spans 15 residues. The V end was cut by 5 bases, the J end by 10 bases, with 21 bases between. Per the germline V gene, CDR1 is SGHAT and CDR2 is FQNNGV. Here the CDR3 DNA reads TGTGCCAGCAGCAACGGCAAGGAGGGGATCAAAGAGCAGTTCTTC. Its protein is CASSNGKEGIKEQFF.